Listed below are T cell receptor beta chains from one sample, sequenced in a study of T-cell memory formation after mild COVID-19. TCRdb recomputed calls from the 5' RACE reads with MiXCR, one row per CDR3 protein. The sample yields 250,000 or so distinct CDR3 sequences, approximately 18% seen once. The sample comprised PBMCs or a T cell subset sorted from them (not recorded which). The receptors derive from a man between 18 and 29 years old who had mild COVID-19 (a few samples of this study predate the infection). Cell type and time point are not known. CDR3s include the opening cysteine and the closing phenylalanine or tryptophan. The D gene is left open where the match is weak. Where a row states a size, it is once, few, many or the class of an expanded clone; other rows omit it.

CDR3aa	CDR3nt	abundance	v_gene	d_gene	j_gene
CASSLAYGTSPYGYTF	TGTGCCAGCAGCTTAGCATACGGGACAAGTCCCTATGGCTACACCTTC	once	TRBV7-2	.	TRBJ1-2
CASSRRTGLSPLHF	TGTGCCAGCAGCCGCCGGACAGGGCTCTCGCCCCTCCACTTT	.	TRBV6-5	TRBD1	TRBJ1-6
CAWSPEAYEQYF	TGTGCCTGGAGTCCAGAAGCCTACGAGCAGTACTTC	.	TRBV30	.	TRBJ2-7
CSGGGTGGEAFF	TGCAGCGGAGGAGGGACAGGGGGTGAAGCTTTCTTT	.	TRBV29-1	TRBD1	TRBJ1-1
CASSHLRTGSYGYTF	TGTGCCAGCAGCCACTTAAGGACAGGGTCCTATGGCTACACCTTC	.	TRBV4-2	TRBD1	TRBJ1-2
CASSRLGTGETQYF	TGTGCCAGCAGCCGCCTCGGGACGGGCGAGACCCAGTACTTC	few	TRBV28	.	TRBJ2-5
CASSLGDHEVNEQFF	TGCGCCAGCAGCCTCGGGGACCACGAGGTGAATGAGCAGTTCTTC	few	TRBV4-3	.	TRBJ2-1
CASSIDYSSQPQHF	TGTGCCAGTAGTATCGATTATTCAAGCCAGCCCCAGCATTTT	.	TRBV19	.	TRBJ1-5
CASNFGTTKEKLFF	TGTGCCAGCAACTTCGGGACAACGAAGGAAAAACTGTTTTTT	few	TRBV12-3/TRBV12-4	.	TRBJ1-4
CASLGTGGSSYEQYF	TGTGCCAGCTTGGGCACAGGGGGCAGTTCCTACGAGCAGTACTTC	.	TRBV12-3/TRBV12-4	TRBD1	TRBJ2-7
CASSQEALGTQYF	TGCGCCAGCAGCCAAGAGGCATTAGGGACCCAGTACTTC	many	TRBV4-3	.	TRBJ2-5
CASSLRLAGGRTDTQYF	TGTGCCAGCAGCCTTCGGCTAGCGGGGGGCCGCACAGATACGCAGTATTTT	few	TRBV3-1	TRBD2	TRBJ2-3
CAIMGVADTQYF	TGTGCCATCATGGGGGTTGCAGATACGCAGTATTTT	many	TRBV10-3	.	TRBJ2-3
CSATRQGLTGGYTF	TGCAGTGCTACCCGACAGGGGTTGACGGGTGGCTACACCTTC	once	TRBV20-1	TRBD1	TRBJ1-2
CASSKAPGLAGGITDTQYF	TGTGCCAGCAGCAAAGCCCCCGGACTAGCGGGGGGGATCACAGATACGCAGTATTTT	.	TRBV21-1	.	TRBJ2-3
CASSRSLTGNTEAFF	TGCGCCAGCAGCCGAAGCCTGACAGGGAACACTGAAGCTTTCTTT	few	TRBV4-1	.	TRBJ1-1
CASSELGPGELFF	TGTGCCAGCAGTGAACTGGGGCCCGGGGAGCTGTTTTTT	.	TRBV2	.	TRBJ2-2
CASSQDPSGGLLAKNIQYF	TGCGCCAGCAGCCAAGACCCGAGCGGGGGCCTACTAGCCAAAAACATTCAGTACTTC	few	TRBV4-3	TRBD2	TRBJ2-4
CASSQDPRGLSDTQYF	TGCGCCAGCAGCCAAGACCCCAGGGGGCTGTCAGATACGCAGTATTTT	.	TRBV4-1	TRBD1	TRBJ2-3
CASSPPRGVATPQETQYF	TGTGCCAGCAGTCCCCCGAGGGGGGTGGCAACCCCCCAAGAGACCCAGTACTTC	.	TRBV28	.	TRBJ2-5
CAISESRVAGATMKQFF	TGTGCCATCAGTGAGTCGAGGGTAGCGGGGGCCACAATGAAGCAGTTCTTC	.	TRBV10-3	TRBD2	TRBJ2-1
CASSGDYPSEQFF	TGTGCCAGCAGCGGAGACTATCCGAGTGAGCAGTTCTTC	many	TRBV5-4	.	TRBJ2-1
CASRGQGGRTPLHF	TGTGCCAGCCGGGGACAGGGTGGGAGAACACCCCTCCACTTT	.	TRBV2	TRBD1	TRBJ1-6
CASSQDPMAGGETQYF	TGCGCCAGCAGCCAAGATCCAATGGCGGGGGGAGAGACCCAGTACTTC	many	TRBV4-3	TRBD2	TRBJ2-5
CASSPGRAEDTQYF	TGCGCCAGCAGCCCCGGCAGGGCGGAGGATACGCAGTATTTT	many	TRBV5-1	.	TRBJ2-3
CASSLTGSLETQYF	TGTGCCAGCAGCCTAACAGGCTCCCTGGAGACCCAGTACTTC	.	TRBV12-3/TRBV12-4	.	TRBJ2-5
CASVLQGGITEAFF	TGTGCTAGTGTCCTACAGGGAGGCATCACTGAAGCTTTCTTT	few	TRBV12-5	.	TRBJ1-1
CASSFLRGAYTGELFF	TGTGCCAGCAGTTTTTTGCGGGGGGCCTACACCGGGGAGCTGTTTTTT	.	TRBV27	TRBD2	TRBJ2-2
CASIGFREIGYGYTF	TGTGCCAGCATCGGGTTCCGGGAGATAGGCTATGGCTACACCTTC	.	TRBV6-2/TRBV6-3	.	TRBJ1-2
CSAREGTEAFF	TGCAGTGCTAGAGAGGGCACTGAAGCTTTCTTT	few	TRBV20-1	.	TRBJ1-1